These 19 T cell receptor beta chains were all obtained from the same sample, sequenced in a study of beta chain features in type 1 diabetes (dated by TCRdb to 2016 to 2019). The library was built by means of the immunoSEQ multiplex PCR assay. All of the isolated RNA was reverse transcribed with the High Capacity cDNA Reverse Transcription Kit, so expressed TCRB transcripts were sequenced. TCRdb carries this immuneACCESS record with in-frame sequences only. Its versions omit some clonotypes, under half of them owing to an unresolved V gene in the studies checked, with the rest unexplained. In this sample the table shows a few hundred thousand clones, roughly 16% of which occur a single time. Approximately 0.019% of the sample is in the top ten clones. Sequenced: naive CD4+ T cells from blood. In light of the paper, this sample's cell subset or site label describes: true naive CD4+ T cells. Receptors originate from a woman younger than 30 in good health.

Ten or more counts support this clone. The rearrangement uses TRBV23-1 and TRBJ2-7; no reliable D call. TRBV23-1 is classed as an ORF, of uncertain function. Trimming stripped 4 bases from V and 7 bases from J, with 5 bases between. The CDR3 totals 10 residues. CDR3 nucleotide sequence: TGCGCCAGCAGTCCGTGTGAGCAGTACTTC. This translates into CASSPCEQYF.

The chain is built from TRBV7-6 and TRBJ2-1; no definite D call. V was clipped by 5 bases and J by 3 bases, with 11 bases between them. This CDR3 has 14 amino acids. Germline values: CDR1 SGHVS, CDR2 FNYEAQ. The CDR3 bases are TGTGCCAGCAGCCATGGAGTTCTCTACAATGAGCAGTTCTTC. It codes for CASSHGVLYNEQFF.

This chain joins TRBV4-2 and TRBJ2-1; TRBD2 agrees at 7 bases. The CDR3 sequence is 17 residues long. Trimming removed 0 bases from V and 7 bases from J; junction bases left unmatched: 12. Per germline, CDR1 LGHNA and CDR2 YNFKEQ. CDR3 sequence reads: CASSQEFLPAGLNEQFF. As DNA, the CDR3 is TGTGCCAGCAGCCAAGAATTCCTCCCAGCGGGATTAAATGAGCAGTTCTTC.

This clone was found a few times. The chain uses TRBV20-1 and TRBJ2-1; D is unclear. Trimming cost V 5 bases and J 13 bases, with 6 bases left between them. The CDR3 consists of 8 residues. CDR1 is DFQATT and CDR2 is SNEGSKA in the germline V gene (reference sequence). In nucleotides, the CDR3 is TGCAGTGCTGCGAGTCAGTTCTTC. This gives the protein CSAASQFF.

The CDR3 protein is CASSFVAGDGETQYF. DNA of the CDR3: TGTGCCAGCAGTTTCGTCGCGGGGGATGGGGAGACCCAGTACTTC. The rearrangement links TRBV27 to TRBJ2-5; 7 bases are shared with TRBD2. Germline CDR1 MNHEY, CDR2 SMNVEV (reference sequence). This CDR3 has 15 residues. Trimming took 3 bases from V and 5 from J; bases not matched to a gene: 9.

The rearrangement uses TRBV30 and TRBJ1-5; D possibly corresponds to TRBD1 (5 bases). The CDR3 extends over 11 amino acids. V lost 5 bases and J 6 bases, leaving 8 bases between the germline ends. Germline V gives CDR1 GTSNPN, CDR2 SVGIG (reference sequence). The CDR3 DNA reads as TGTGCCTGGGGACAAGCTCAGCCCCAGCATTTT. Translation gives CAWGQAQPQHF.

The chain has TRBV1 and TRBJ2-7; no check of the table's D call, TRBD2, against the DNA was made. TRBV1 is deemed a pseudogene. The CDR3 has 13 amino acids. DNA of the CDR3: TGCACCAGCAGCCAAGTTGAGCCCCACGAGCAGTACTTC. It encodes CTSSQVEPHEQYF.

This chain joins TRBV9 and TRBJ2-7; 10 bases map to TRBD2. J was trimmed by 1 base and V by 0 bases; bases with no gene match: 4. Germline CDR1 reads SGDLS; CDR2 reads YYNGEE. CDR3 length: 16 residues. CDR3 nucleotide sequence: TGTGCCAGCAGCGTAGGGCGGACTAGCGGTTCCTACGAGCAGTACTTC. This translates into CASSVGRTSGSYEQYF.

The chain has TRBV5-4 and TRBJ2-7, with 10 bases that match TRBD1. The CDR3 totals 15 residues. V shed 2 bases, J shed 0 bases, and the junction held 2 bases outside the gene matches. CDR1 and CDR2 (germline): SGHNT, YYREEE (reference sequence). For the CDR3, the DNA is TGTGCCAGCAGCTTAGACAGGGGGCACTCCTACGAGCAGTACTTC. It codes for CASSLDRGHSYEQYF.

The chain has TRBV7-2 and TRBJ2-7, with 11 bases lining up with TRBD1. J was trimmed by 4 bases and V by 5 bases; bases with no gene match: 4. From germline, CDR1 is SGHTA and CDR2 FQGNSA. CDR3 size: 14 residues. The CDR3 reads CASSRRDRGYEQYF. The DNA of the CDR3 is TGTGCCAGCAGCCGTAGGGACAGGGGGTACGAGCAGTACTTC. The full variable domain, its missing parts supplied by reference TRBV7-2 and TRBJ2-7, is GAGVSQSPSNKVTEKGKDVELRCDPISGHTALYWYRQSLGQGLEFLIYFQGNSAPDKSGLPSDRFSAERTGGSVSTLTIQRTQQEDSAVYLCASSRRDRGYEQYFGPGTRLTVT.

This clone was seen a few times. The chain couples TRBV11-2 to TRBJ1-1, with D unclear. Per the germline V gene, CDR1 is SGHAT and CDR2 is FQNNGV. V was trimmed by 6 bases and J by 0 bases, leaving 20 bases between them. The CDR3 covers 17 residues. The DNA for the CDR3 is TGTGCCAGCAGTTTGTCCGGGAGTGCGGTTCTGAACACTGAAGCTTTCTTT. This sequence encodes CASSLSGSAVLNTEAFF.

V is TRBV2 and J is TRBJ1-2; TRBD1 is a possible D gene (6 bases). Germline V CDR1 and CDR2: SNHLY, FYNNEI. V lost 9 bases, J lost 6 bases, and 14 bases lay in between. CDR3 length: 12 amino acids. The chain's CDR3 is CASRTVGHGYTF. CDR3 sequence (DNA): TGTGCCAGTCGGACAGTTGGTCATGGCTACACCTTC.

About this clone: Other DNA sequences within the sample encode an identical CDR3. The CDR3 sequence: CASSLDGTPSYEQYF. CDR3 coding DNA: TGCGCCAGCAGCTTGGATGGGACACCGTCCTACGAGCAGTACTTC. The V gene is TRBV5-1, the J gene TRBJ2-7, with a weak D call TRBD1 (6 bases). CDR1 and CDR2 from the germline V gene are SGHRS and YFSETQ. The length of the CDR3 is 15 residues. V dropped 0 bases and J dropped 1 base, with 11 bases sitting between them. Filled out from reference TRBV5-1 and TRBJ2-7, the complete variable domain reads KAGVTQTPRYLIKTRGQQVTLSCSPISGHRSVSWYQQTPGQGLQFLFEYFSETQRNKGNFPGRFSGRQFSNSRSEMNVSTLELGDSALYLCASSLDGTPSYEQYFGPGTRLTVT.

This clone was found a few times. The J gene is TRBJ2-6, the V gene TRBV15, with D perhaps matching TRBD2 (6 bases). The CDR3 contains 16 residues. The V end was cut by 1 base, the J end by 2 bases, with 9 bases between. Per the germline V gene, CDR1 is LNHNV and CDR2 is YYDKDF (reference sequence). CDR3 nucleotides: TGTGCCACCAGCAGAGTGCGGGGCCCTGGGGCCAACGTCCTGACTTTC. Residues: CATSRVRGPGANVLTF.

The DNA of the CDR3 is TGTGCCAGCTCACCATCCACAGGGATTCAGGAGACCCAGTACTTC. Translation gives CASSPSTGIQETQYF. This chain uses TRBV18 with TRBJ2-5; D is possibly TRBD1 (6 bases). CDR3 length: 15 amino acids. Trimming pared 2 bases from V and 5 bases from J, leaving 15 bases between. Germline assignment: CDR1 KGHSH and CDR2 LQKENI.

This clone came up a few times. The chain employs TRBV5-6 and TRBJ2-7; D might be TRBD1 (6 bases). V was shortened by 0 bases and J by 1 base, with 8 bases between the two germline ends. Germline CDR1 SGHDT, CDR2 YYEEEE. The length of the CDR3 is 14 residues. The CDR3 DNA reads as TGTGCCAGCAGCTTGGCCACAGGGTCCTACGAGCAGTACTTC. Translation gives CASSLATGSYEQYF.

This clone was found a few times. The genes are TRBV28 and TRBJ2-1, with TRBD2 identical over 9 bases. Germline CDR1 and CDR2: MDHEN and SYDVKM. Trimming cost V 7 bases and J 6 bases; bases outside gene matches: 13. The CDR3 has 16 residues. CDR3 coding DNA: TGTGCCAGCAACCCTTTTAGCGGGAGCGGGTTCAATGAGCAGTTCTTC. Its protein product is CASNPFSGSGFNEQFF.

This clone has a handful of counts. The V gene is TRBV4-3, the J gene TRBJ1-5, with D perhaps matching TRBD1 (5 bases). There are 15 residues in the CDR3. V gave up 1 base and J gave up 7 bases, with 14 bases separating them. Germline values: CDR1 LGHNA, CDR2 YSLEER. The CDR3: CASSQAWQGGQPQHF. The CDR3 DNA sequence: TGCGCCAGCAGCCAAGCCTGGCAGGGCGGACAGCCCCAGCATTTT.

This clone was detected only a few times. The chain is built from TRBV15 and TRBJ1-5; possible D gene TRBD1, 6 bases. CDR1 is LNHNV and CDR2 is YYDKDF in the germline V gene (reference sequence). Trimming removed 0 bases from V and 8 bases from J, with 14 bases in between. The CDR3 extends over 15 amino acids. CDR3 loop: CATSRDRGGGEPQHF. CDR3 bases: TGTGCCACCAGCAGAGATCGGGGTGGGGGCGAGCCCCAGCATTTT.